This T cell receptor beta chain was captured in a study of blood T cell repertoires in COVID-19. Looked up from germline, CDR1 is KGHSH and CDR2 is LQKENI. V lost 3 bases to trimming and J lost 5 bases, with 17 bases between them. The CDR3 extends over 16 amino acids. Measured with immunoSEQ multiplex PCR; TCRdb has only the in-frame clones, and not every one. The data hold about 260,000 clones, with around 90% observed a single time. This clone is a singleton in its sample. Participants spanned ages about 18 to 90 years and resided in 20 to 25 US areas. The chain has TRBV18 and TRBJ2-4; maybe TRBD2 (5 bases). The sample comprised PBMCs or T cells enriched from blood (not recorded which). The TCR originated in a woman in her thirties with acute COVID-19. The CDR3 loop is CASSPPNWQEENIQYF. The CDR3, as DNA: TGTGCCAGCTCACCTCCTAACTGGCAGGAGGAAAACATTCAGTACTTC.